This TCR beta chain was recovered during a study of CD8 T cells in Susac syndrome. The germline V gene encodes CDR1 SGHVS and CDR2 FQNEAQ. CDR3 length equals 12 residues. Trimming took off 5 bases at V and 3 bases at J, with 8 bases between the two ends. Reverse transcription used about 0.45 to 1 ug RNA and random hexamers. TCRdb re-called the immunoSEQ multiplex PCR reads with MiXCR, one entry per CDR3 protein. The repertoire holds approximately 200,000 distinct CDR3 sequences, with about 90% as singletons. This receptor was taken from a human donor with multiple sclerosis. The chain carries TRBV7-8 and TRBJ2-7; D is unclear. Material: CD8+ T cells from PBMCs. CDR3 bases: TGTGCCAGCAGCGTTTACAGCTACGAGCAGTACTTC. Translated: CASSVYSYEQYF.